A selection of T cell receptor beta chains follows, all from one sample in a study of blood T cell repertoires in COVID-19. TCRdb's copy holds only in-frame clones and misses some; the assay was immunoSEQ multiplex PCR. Among a few hundred thousand clones listed, 86% were seen once. The sequenced sample was peripheral blood. The receptors originated from a man in his forties who had recovered from COVID-19. Each CDR3 is given with its conserved first and last residue. D genes are given only for firm matches. A clone size is listed for some rows: how often the clone was seen (once, few, many), or a class if it is expanded.

V	D	size	J	CDR3	DNA
TRBV27	TRBD1	NA	TRBJ2-7	CASSLWTGSYEQYF	TGTGCCAGCAGTTTATGGACAGGCTCCTACGAGCAGTACTTC
TRBV30	TRBD2	once	TRBJ2-7	CAWLREGYEQYF	TGTGCCTGGTTGCGGGAGGGTTACGAGCAGTACTTC
TRBV6-2/TRBV6-3	NA	NA	TRBJ1-1	CASSYLMATEAFF	TGTGCCAGCAGTTACTTAATGGCTACTGAAGCTTTCTTT
TRBV29-1	TRBD1	NA	TRBJ2-7	CSGATGDEQYF	TGCAGCGGGGCTACAGGGGACGAGCAGTACTTC
TRBV7-2	TRBD1	NA	TRBJ1-3	CASSLGWDRVGNTIYF	TGTGCCAGCAGCTTAGGTTGGGACAGGGTTGGAAACACCATATATTTT
TRBV27	TRBD1	NA	TRBJ2-1	CASSFRAGTANYNEQFF	TGTGCCAGCAGTTTTCGTGCCGGGACAGCAAACTACAATGAGCAGTTCTTC
TRBV3-1/TRBV3-2	NA	NA	TRBJ1-2	CASSQDLGGWYGYTF	TGTGCCAGCAGCCAAGACCTAGGGGGATGGTATGGCTACACCTTC
TRBV5-1	TRBD2	once	TRBJ2-2	CASSLGSLAGVTGELFF	TGCGCCAGCAGCTTGGGATCACTAGCGGGAGTTACCGGGGAGCTGTTTTTT
TRBV5-8	TRBD1	NA	TRBJ1-2	CASRLDRVYGYTF	TGTGCCAGCAGACTCGACAGGGTTTATGGCTACACCTTC
TRBV27	TRBD1	once	TRBJ2-2	CASSPTGTGGPTRTGELFF	TGTGCCAGCAGTCCAACCGGGACAGGGGGCCCTACGAGAACCGGGGAGCTGTTTTTT
TRBV2	NA	NA	TRBJ1-1	CASRRVTEAFF	TGTGCCAGCAGGCGGGTCACTGAAGCTTTCTTT
TRBV20-1	NA	few	TRBJ2-7	CSATPSAEQYF	TGCAGTGCTACCCCCAGTGCCGAGCAGTACTTC
TRBV19	NA	NA	TRBJ1-6	CASSMGGPLGSPLHF	TGTGCCAGTAGTATGGGGGGGCCGCTTGGTTCACCCCTCCACTTT
TRBV18	NA	NA	TRBJ2-7	CASSPPGRQVSYEQYF	TGTGCCAGCTCACCGCCCGGGCGACAGGTTTCCTACGAGCAGTACTTC
TRBV2	NA	NA	TRBJ1-5	CASAWEGGDQPQHF	TGTGCCAGCGCATGGGAGGGGGGCGATCAGCCCCAGCATTTT
TRBV9	TRBD2	NA	TRBJ2-3	CASSVLAASTDTQYF	TGTGCCAGCAGCGTCCTAGCGGCTAGCACAGATACGCAGTATTTT
TRBV9	NA	NA	TRBJ1-2	CASSVGLPYYGYTF	TGTGCCAGCAGCGTAGGACTTCCCTACTATGGCTACACCTTC
TRBV2	NA	NA	TRBJ1-1	CAGTRTARSEAFF	TGTGCCGGAACCAGGACAGCTCGGTCTGAAGCTTTCTTT
TRBV5-1	NA	NA	TRBJ2-1	CASSLGLRNEQFF	TGCGCCAGCAGCTTGGGGCTGAGGAATGAGCAGTTCTTC
TRBV12-5	TRBD2	once	TRBJ2-7	CASGPRTSTGEQYF	TGTGCTAGTGGTCCCCGGACTAGCACCGGCGAGCAGTACTTC
TRBV6-5	TRBD1	few	TRBJ1-4	CASSFDRGRREKLFF	TGTGCCAGCAGCTTTGACAGGGGCCGACGAGAAAAACTGTTTTTT
TRBV5-1	NA	NA	TRBJ2-2	CASSLARAFSTGELFF	TGCGCCAGCAGCTTGGCCAGGGCATTTTCCACCGGGGAGCTGTTTTTT
TRBV5-6	TRBD2	NA	TRBJ2-7	CASSFRLAGEQYF	TGTGCCAGCAGCTTCCGACTAGCGGGCGAGCAGTACTTC
TRBV6-2/TRBV6-3	TRBD2	NA	TRBJ2-3	CASSSPLGLAGAYTDTQYF	TGTGCCAGCAGTTCCCCACTAGGACTAGCGGGGGCCTACACAGATACGCAGTATTTT
TRBV5-5	NA	NA	TRBJ1-1	CASSFVAQGLMNTEAFF	TGTGCCAGCAGCTTTGTTGCTCAGGGGCTTATGAACACTGAAGCTTTCTTT
TRBV27	NA	NA	TRBJ2-7	CASKSQASYEQYF	TGTGCCAGCAAATCACAGGCCTCCTACGAGCAGTACTTC
TRBV7-6	TRBD2	NA	TRBJ2-2	CASSFGLAGGMRTGELFF	TGTGCCAGCAGCTTCGGGCTAGCGGGAGGGATGAGAACCGGGGAGCTGTTTTTT
TRBV27	NA	NA	TRBJ2-1	CASSFFSGHNEQFF	TGTGCCAGCAGTTTTTTTAGCGGACACAATGAGCAGTTCTTC
TRBV11-2	NA	once	TRBJ2-4	CASSLAPGRGRDF	TGTGCCAGCAGCTTAGCCCCGGGCCGGGGTAGGGACTTC
TRBV25-1	TRBD1	NA	TRBJ2-5	CASTRTGGTETQYF	TGTGCCAGCACCCGGACAGGGGGGACGGAGACCCAGTACTTC
TRBV5-4	TRBD2	NA	TRBJ2-1	CASSSLAGGEQFF	TGTGCCAGCAGTTCTCTAGCGGGGGGTGAGCAGTTCTTC
TRBV9	NA	NA	TRBJ2-7	CASSGGAGGSDEQYF	TGTGCCAGCAGCGGAGGAGCAGGGGGGTCCGACGAGCAGTACTTC
TRBV7-3	TRBD1	NA	TRBJ2-5	CASSIQGRQTQYF	TGTGCCAGCAGCATACAGGGGAGACAGACCCAGTACTTC
TRBV15	NA	NA	TRBJ1-4	CATQTRGTNEKLFF	TGTGCCACCCAGACCCGGGGGACTAATGAAAAACTGTTTTTT
TRBV2	TRBD1	many	TRBJ1-5	CASRDRQGGNQPQHF	TGTGCCAGCAGAGATCGACAGGGTGGCAATCAGCCCCAGCATTTT
TRBV6-5	TRBD1	NA	TRBJ1-1	CASRSPAGGSEAFF	TGTGCCAGCAGATCCCCGGCAGGGGGCTCTGAAGCTTTCTTT
TRBV6-6	NA	NA	TRBJ2-1	CASSRLFLGLTPPREQFF	TGTGCCAGCAGTCGATTATTCTTAGGACTAACCCCCCCCAGGGAGCAGTTCTTC
TRBV9	TRBD2	NA	TRBJ2-1	CASSASGTSTNEQFF	TGTGCCAGCAGCGCCTCCGGGACTAGCACGAATGAGCAGTTCTTC
TRBV10-2	NA	NA	TRBJ2-7	CASSESGRATYEQYF	TGCGCCAGCAGTGAGTCCGGCAGGGCTACCTACGAGCAGTACTTC
TRBV7-9	TRBD2	NA	TRBJ2-3	CASSPSGRATDTQYF	TGTGCCAGCAGCCCCAGCGGGAGAGCGACAGATACGCAGTATTTT
TRBV30	NA	once	TRBJ2-7	CAWSVTAGRVNEQYF	TGTGCCTGGAGTGTAACAGCCGGCAGGGTGAACGAGCAGTACTTC
TRBV5-1	NA	NA	TRBJ2-6	CASSLAGTNSGANVLTF	TGCGCCAGCAGCTTGGCCGGGACAAACTCTGGGGCCAACGTCCTGACTTTC
TRBV9	NA	NA	TRBJ1-1	CASKRGNQNTEAFF	TGTGCCAGCAAGCGCGGTAACCAGAACACTGAAGCTTTCTTT
TRBV29-1	TRBD2	NA	TRBJ2-5	CSVERGAGETQYF	TGCAGCGTCGAGCGGGGGGCGGGGGAGACCCAGTACTTC
TRBV7-9	TRBD1	NA	TRBJ2-3	CASSEMTGKGTDTQYF	TGTGCCAGCAGCGAAATGACAGGGAAGGGCACAGATACGCAGTATTTT
TRBV25-1	TRBD2	NA	TRBJ2-3	CASSTLYSGGSTDTQYF	TGTGCCAGCAGTACTTTGTATAGCGGGGGTAGCACAGATACGCAGTATTTT
TRBV19	NA	NA	TRBJ2-3	CASSETSTDTQYF	TGTGCCAGTAGCGAGACAAGCACAGATACGCAGTATTTT
TRBV7-9	TRBD1	NA	TRBJ2-1	CASKMDRGGSSYNEQFF	TGTGCCAGCAAAATGGACAGGGGAGGAAGCTCCTACAATGAGCAGTTCTTC
TRBV7-8	NA	NA	TRBJ2-2	CASSYGQMNTGELFF	TGTGCCAGCAGCTACGGACAGATGAACACCGGGGAGCTGTTTTTT
TRBV15	TRBD2	NA	TRBJ2-7	CATSRELAGAYEQYF	TGTGCCACCAGCAGAGAACTAGCGGGGGCCTACGAGCAGTACTTC
TRBV9	TRBD1	NA	TRBJ2-3	CASSVAPPGGLTDTQYF	TGTGCCAGCAGCGTAGCACCCCCAGGGGGTCTCACAGATACGCAGTATTTT
TRBV27	TRBD2	NA	TRBJ2-7	CASSSSGGPYEQYF	TGTGCCAGCAGTTCAAGCGGGGGACCCTACGAGCAGTACTTC
TRBV5-1	TRBD2	NA	TRBJ2-1	CASSLVASSGALGQFF	TGCGCCAGCAGCTTGGTTGCGTCTAGCGGGGCGCTGGGGCAGTTCTTC
TRBV11-3	TRBD2	NA	TRBJ2-7	CASSPGGGEQYF	TGTGCCAGCAGCCCGGGGGGAGGGGAGCAGTACTTC
TRBV18	TRBD2	NA	TRBJ2-1	CASSRSGGYNEQFF	TGTGCCAGCTCACGTAGCGGGGGGTACAATGAGCAGTTCTTC
TRBV5-1	TRBD1	NA	TRBJ2-7	CASRVGQGAYEQYF	TGCGCCAGCCGCGTAGGACAGGGAGCCTACGAGCAGTACTTC
TRBV10-3	TRBD1	NA	TRBJ2-3	CAIFRGRNTDTQYF	TGTGCCATCTTCAGGGGGCGGAACACAGATACGCAGTATTTT
TRBV7-9	TRBD1	NA	TRBJ1-1	CASSVQGTEAFF	TGTGCCAGCAGTGTACAGGGGACTGAAGCTTTCTTT
TRBV6-5	NA	NA	TRBJ2-2	CASIPREVHGELFF	TGTGCCAGTATCCCCCGAGAGGTTCACGGGGAGCTGTTTTTT